This TCR beta chain was retrieved from a study of T cell responses to AZD1222 COVID-19 vaccine. Points from the study as a whole: No repertoire was sampled before or during the peak T cell response, only after it. The sample set comprised mostly white British donors with more females, and clonal diversity was possibly underestimated. Reports indicate that nearly half of spike-specific TCRs are directed at unmutated variant regions.

Comment on this clone: What it recognizes is unknown.

Produced via immunoSEQ multiplex PCR; TCRdb's table is partial and in-frame only. This sample carries about 140,000 clones, about 89% of them seen once, and the ten largest clones take roughly 7.1%. Sequencing was performed on peripheral blood, taken 28 days after the second dose of the MenACWY control vaccine. The sequence came from an adult who received the MenACWY meningococcal vaccine as a control.

Here the CDR3 reads CASSEWTAGALGTQYF. The CDR3 DNA follows: TGTGCCAGCAGTGAATGGACCGCAGGGGCGTTAGGGACCCAGTACTTC. The chain combines TRBV6-1 with TRBJ2-5; tentative D call: TRBD1 (6 bases). CDR1 and CDR2 (germline): MNHNS, SASEGT. The CDR3 spans 16 residues. Trimming left V 2 bases short and J 7 bases short, with 20 bases between.